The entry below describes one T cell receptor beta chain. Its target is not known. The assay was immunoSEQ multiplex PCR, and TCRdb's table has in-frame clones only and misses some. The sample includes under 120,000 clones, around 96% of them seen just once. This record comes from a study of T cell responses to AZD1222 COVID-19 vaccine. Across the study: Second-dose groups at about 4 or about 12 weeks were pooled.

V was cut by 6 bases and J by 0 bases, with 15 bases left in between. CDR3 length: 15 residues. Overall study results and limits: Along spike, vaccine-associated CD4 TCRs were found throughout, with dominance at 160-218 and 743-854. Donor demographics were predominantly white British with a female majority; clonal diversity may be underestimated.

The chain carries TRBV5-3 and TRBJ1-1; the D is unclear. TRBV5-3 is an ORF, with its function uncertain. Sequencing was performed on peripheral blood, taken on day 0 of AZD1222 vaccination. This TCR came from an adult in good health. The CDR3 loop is CARTRAPGLNTEAFF. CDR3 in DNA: TGTGCCAGAACAAGAGCGCCAGGATTGAACACTGAAGCTTTCTTT.